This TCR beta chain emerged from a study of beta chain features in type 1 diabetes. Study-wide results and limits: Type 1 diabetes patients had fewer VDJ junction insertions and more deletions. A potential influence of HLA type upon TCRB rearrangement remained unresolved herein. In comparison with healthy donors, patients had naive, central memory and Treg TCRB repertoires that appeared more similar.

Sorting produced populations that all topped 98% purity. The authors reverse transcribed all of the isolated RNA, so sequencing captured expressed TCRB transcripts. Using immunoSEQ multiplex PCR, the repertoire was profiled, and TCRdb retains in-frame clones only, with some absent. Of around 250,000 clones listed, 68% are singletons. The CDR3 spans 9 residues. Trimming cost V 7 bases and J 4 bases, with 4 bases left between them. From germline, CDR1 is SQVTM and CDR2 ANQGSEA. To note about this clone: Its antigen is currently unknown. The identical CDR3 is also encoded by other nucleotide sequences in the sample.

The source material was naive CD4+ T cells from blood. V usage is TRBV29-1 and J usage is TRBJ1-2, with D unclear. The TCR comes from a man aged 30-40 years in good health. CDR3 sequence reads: CSATYGYTF. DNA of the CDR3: TGCAGCGCAACCTATGGCTACACCTTC.